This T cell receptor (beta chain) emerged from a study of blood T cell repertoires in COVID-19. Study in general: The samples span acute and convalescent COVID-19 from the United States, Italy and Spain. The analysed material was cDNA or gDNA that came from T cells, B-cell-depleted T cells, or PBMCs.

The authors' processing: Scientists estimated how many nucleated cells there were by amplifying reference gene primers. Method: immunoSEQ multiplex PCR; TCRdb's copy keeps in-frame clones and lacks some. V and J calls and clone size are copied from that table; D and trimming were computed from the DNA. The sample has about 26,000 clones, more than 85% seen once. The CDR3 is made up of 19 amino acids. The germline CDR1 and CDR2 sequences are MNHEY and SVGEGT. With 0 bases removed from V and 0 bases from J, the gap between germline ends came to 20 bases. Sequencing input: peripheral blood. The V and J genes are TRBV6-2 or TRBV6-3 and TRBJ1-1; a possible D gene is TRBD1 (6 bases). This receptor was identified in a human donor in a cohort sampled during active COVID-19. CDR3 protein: CASSYSPQRRGLMNTEAFF. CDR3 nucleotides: TGTGCCAGCAGTTACTCACCTCAGCGCAGGGGCCTCATGAACACTGAAGCTTTCTTT.